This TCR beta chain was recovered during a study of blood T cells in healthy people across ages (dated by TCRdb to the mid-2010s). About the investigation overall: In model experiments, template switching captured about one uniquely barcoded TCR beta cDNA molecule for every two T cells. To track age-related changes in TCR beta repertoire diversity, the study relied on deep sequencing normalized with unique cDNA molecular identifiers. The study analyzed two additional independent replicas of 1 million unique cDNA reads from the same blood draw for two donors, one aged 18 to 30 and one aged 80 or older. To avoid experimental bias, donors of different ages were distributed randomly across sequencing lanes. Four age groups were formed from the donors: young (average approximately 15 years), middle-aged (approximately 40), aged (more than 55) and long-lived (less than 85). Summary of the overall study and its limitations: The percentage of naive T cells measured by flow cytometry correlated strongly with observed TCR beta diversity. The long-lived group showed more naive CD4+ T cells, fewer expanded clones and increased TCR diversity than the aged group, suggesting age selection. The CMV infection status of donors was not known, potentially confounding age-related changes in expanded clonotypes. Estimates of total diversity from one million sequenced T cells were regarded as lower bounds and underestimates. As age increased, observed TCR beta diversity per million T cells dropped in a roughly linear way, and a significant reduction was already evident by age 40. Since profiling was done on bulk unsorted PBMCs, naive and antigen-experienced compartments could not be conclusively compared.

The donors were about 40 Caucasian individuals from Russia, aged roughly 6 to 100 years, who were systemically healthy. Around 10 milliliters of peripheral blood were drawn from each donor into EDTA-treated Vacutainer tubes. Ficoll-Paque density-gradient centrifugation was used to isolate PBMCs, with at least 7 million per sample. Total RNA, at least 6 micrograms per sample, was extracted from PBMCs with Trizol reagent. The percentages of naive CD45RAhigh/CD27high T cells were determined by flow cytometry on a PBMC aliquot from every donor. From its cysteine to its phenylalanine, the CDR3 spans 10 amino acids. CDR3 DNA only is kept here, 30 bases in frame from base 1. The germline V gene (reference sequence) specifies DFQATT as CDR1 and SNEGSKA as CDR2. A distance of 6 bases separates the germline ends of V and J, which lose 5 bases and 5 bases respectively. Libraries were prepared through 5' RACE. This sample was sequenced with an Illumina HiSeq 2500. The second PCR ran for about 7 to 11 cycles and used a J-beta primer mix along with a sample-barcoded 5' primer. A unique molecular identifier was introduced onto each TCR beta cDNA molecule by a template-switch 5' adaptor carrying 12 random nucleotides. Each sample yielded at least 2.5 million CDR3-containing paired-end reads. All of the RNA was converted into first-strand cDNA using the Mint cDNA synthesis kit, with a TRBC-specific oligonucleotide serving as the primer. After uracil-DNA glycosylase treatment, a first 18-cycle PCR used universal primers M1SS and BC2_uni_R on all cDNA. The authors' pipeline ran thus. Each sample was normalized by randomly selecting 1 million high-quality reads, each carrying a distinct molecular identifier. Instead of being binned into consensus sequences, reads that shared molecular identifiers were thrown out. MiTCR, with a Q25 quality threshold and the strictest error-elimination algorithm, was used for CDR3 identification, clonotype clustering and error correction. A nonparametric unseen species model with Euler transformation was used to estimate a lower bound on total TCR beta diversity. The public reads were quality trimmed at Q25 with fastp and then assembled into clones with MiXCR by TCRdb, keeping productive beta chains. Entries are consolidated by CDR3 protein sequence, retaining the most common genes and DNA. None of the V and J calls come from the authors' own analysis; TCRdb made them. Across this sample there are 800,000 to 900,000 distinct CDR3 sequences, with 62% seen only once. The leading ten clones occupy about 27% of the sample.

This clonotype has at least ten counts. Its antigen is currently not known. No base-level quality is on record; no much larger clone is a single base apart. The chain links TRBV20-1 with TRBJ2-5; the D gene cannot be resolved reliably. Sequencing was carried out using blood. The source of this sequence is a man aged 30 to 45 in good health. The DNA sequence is TGCAGTGCTCAACAGGAGACCCAGTACTTC. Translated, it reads CSAQQETQYF.